The text below deals with one T cell receptor (beta chain). Its antigen remains undetermined. No clone much larger than this one lies a single base away; base qualities are absent. There are 16 amino acids in the CDR3, from cysteine to valine inclusive. Of all the DNA, just the CDR3 is kept, 48 bases in frame from base 1. V is pruned by 5 bases and J by 0 bases, leaving 10 bases of the junction without a gene match. Via the germline V gene, CDR1 is MDHEN and CDR2 SYDVKM. The source of the sample is a study of T cells after yellow fever vaccination (dated by TCRdb to the late 2010s). Describing the broader study: Libraries from fractions with low cell numbers were prepared with the SMART-Seq v4 Ultra Low Input RNA kit. To follow T-cell clones before and after primary and booster YFV17D yellow fever vaccination, bulk TCR alpha and beta repertoires were sequenced over time. The cohort comprised two healthy male donors, one aged 18 to 30 and one aged 30 to 40 years. Blood was drawn at multiple timepoints before and after primary and secondary immunization, with bulk PBMC replicates and cell subsets isolated.

TCR cDNA was synthesized by 5'RACE template switching, which introduced a universal primer site and unique molecular identifiers. Priming of cDNA synthesis was performed from both the TCR alpha and TCR beta constant segments. Two PCR steps were used to amplify libraries, with sample barcodes and sequencing adapters being added in the second step. Libraries were sequenced on Illumina HiSeq 2500 (2x100 bp) or NovaSeq (2x150 bp). Concerning the study's data processing: Demultiplexing of reads and collapsing into UMI consensus sequences were performed with MIGEC, and V(D)J alignment was carried out with MiXCR. Vaccine-responding clonotypes were defined with edgeR using replicate PBMC samples, requiring FDR below 0.01 and a log2 fold change above 5 up to day 15. Each bulk clonotype was labeled CD4 or CD8 based on which sequenced repertoire, CD4 or CD8, contained the clonotype at higher abundance. TCRdb reran the public reads through fastp at Q25 and MiXCR, keeping productive beta chains. Here each entry gathers all rows of one CDR3 protein and keeps the most common genes and DNA. TCRdb's processing, not the authors' own work, is the source of the V and J calls. In all, the sample holds approximately 610,000 distinct CDR3 sequences, and about a sixth of those were seen once. The top ten clones comprise approximately 15% of the sample.

The full study reports these points: Because abundant contaminating clonotypes from the bulk population could be contained in FACS-sorted repertoires, computational filtering was required. A small fraction of clonotypes showed up in both the CD4 and CD8 compartments, probably as a result of convergent recombination. After the booster, most of the clones that had expanded following primary vaccination were detected again (just under 97% of CD4 and roughly 88% of CD8), which suggests that memory was broadly maintained. Only two donors were included in the study, so the extent to which the findings can be generalized is limited. The secondary T-cell response was found to be weaker but faster than the primary response, with a peak reached on day 5 rather than on day 15.

The treatment or condition label, as the study defines it: live attenuated yellow fever vaccine strain. Two biological replicates of bulk PBMCs were collected at each blood-draw timepoint. A standard Ficoll-Paque protocol was used to isolate PBMCs from peripheral blood. RNA was extracted with TriZol from bulk PBMCs, CD4 and CD8 fractions, and dextramer-positive and dextramer-negative fractions. This receptor chain uses TRBV28 and TRBJ2-7; 7 middle bases align to TRBD1. The sample was PBMCs, taken 5 to 6 days after the first yellow fever vaccination. The TCR originated in a man aged 18 to 30 who received the YFV17D yellow fever vaccine. This receptor has the CDR3 CASSRAGTVSSYEQYV. The nucleotide sequence is TGTGCCAGCAGTCGAGCCGGGACAGTGAGCTCCTACGAGCAGTACGTC.